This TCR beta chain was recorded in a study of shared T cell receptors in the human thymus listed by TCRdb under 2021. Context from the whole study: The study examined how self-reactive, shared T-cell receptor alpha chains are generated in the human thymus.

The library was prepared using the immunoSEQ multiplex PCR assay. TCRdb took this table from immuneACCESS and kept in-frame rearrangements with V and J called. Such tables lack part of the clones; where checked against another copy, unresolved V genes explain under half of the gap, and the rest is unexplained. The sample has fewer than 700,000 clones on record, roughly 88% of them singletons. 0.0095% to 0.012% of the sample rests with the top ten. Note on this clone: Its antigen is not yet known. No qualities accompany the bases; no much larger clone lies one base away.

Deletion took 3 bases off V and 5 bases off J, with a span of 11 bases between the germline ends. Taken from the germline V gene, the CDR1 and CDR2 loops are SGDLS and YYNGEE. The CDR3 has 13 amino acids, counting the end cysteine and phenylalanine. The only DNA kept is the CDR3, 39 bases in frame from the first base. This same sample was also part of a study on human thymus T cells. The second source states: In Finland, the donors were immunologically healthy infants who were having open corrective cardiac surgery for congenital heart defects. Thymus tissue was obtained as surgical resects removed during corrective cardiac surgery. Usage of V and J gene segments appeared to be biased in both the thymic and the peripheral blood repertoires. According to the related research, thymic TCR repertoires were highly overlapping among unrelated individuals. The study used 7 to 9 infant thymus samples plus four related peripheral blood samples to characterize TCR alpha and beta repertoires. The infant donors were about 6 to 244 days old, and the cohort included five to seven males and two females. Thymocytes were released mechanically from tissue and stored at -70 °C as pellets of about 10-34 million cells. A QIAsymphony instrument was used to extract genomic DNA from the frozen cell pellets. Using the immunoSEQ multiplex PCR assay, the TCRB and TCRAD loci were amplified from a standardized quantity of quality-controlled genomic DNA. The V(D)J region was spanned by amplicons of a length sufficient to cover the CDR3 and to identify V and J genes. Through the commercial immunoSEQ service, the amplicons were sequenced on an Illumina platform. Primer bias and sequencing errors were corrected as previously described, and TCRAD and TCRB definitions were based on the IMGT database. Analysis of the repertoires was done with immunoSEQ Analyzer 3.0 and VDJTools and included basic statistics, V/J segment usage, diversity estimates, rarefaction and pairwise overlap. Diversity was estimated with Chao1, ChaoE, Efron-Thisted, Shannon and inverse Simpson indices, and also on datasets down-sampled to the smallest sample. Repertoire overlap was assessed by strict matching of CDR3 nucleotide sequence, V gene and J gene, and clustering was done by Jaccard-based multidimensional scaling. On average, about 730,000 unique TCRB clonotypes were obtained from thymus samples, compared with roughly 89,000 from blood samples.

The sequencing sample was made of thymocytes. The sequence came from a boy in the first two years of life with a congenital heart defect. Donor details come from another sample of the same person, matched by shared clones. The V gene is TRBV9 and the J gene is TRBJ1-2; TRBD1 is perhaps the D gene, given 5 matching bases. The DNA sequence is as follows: TGTGCCAGCAGCGAGGGGTTATGGTATGGCTACACCTTC. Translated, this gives CASSEGLWYGYTF.